The T cell receptor (beta chain) described here comes from a study of CD8 T cells in ankylosing spondylitis. Preparation of TCR beta libraries was done by quantitative 5'-RACE with molecular barcodes. TCRdb analysed the 5' RACE reads with MiXCR anew, one entry per CDR3 protein. The sample records about 130,000 distinct CDR3 sequences, over 6% being singletons. This clonotype has ten or more counts. Its antigen is unidentified. Trimming shortened V by 3 bases and J by 3 bases, and 8 bases separated the two germline ends. This CDR3 spans 13 amino acids. Notes on the study in general: Ankylosing spondylitis blood seemed to carry a telltale TCR beta motif made of eight or nine highly homologous variants.

Source material: blood, either unsorted or a sorted T cell fraction (not recorded which). The clonotype originates from a male donor with ankylosing spondylitis or in good health (not recorded which). The chain has TRBV12-3 or TRBV12-4 and TRBJ1-1; tentatively, D is TRBD1 (5 bases). The CDR3 sequence is CASSFRGYTEAFF. The CDR3 DNA follows: TGTGCCAGCAGTTTCCGGGGCTACACTGAAGCTTTCTTT.